A single sample is the source of the 14 T cell receptor beta chains below, sequenced in a study of blood T cell repertoires in COVID-19. Data came from immunoSEQ multiplex PCR; TCRdb stores just in-frame clones and leaves some out. Of more than 20,000 clones listed, roughly 90% are singletons. Sequencing was done on a sample of peripheral blood. The receptors were gathered from a man between 65 and 85 years old with acute or convalescent COVID-19.

The chain carries TRBV4-3 and TRBJ1-2; possibly TRBD1 for D (5 bases). CDR3 length equals 16 residues. The germline V and J ends were trimmed by 0 bases and 6 bases, with 17 bases remaining between them. Germline-derived CDR1 and CDR2 are LGHNA and YSLEER. CDR3 coding DNA: TGCGCCAGCAGCCAAGATACCGGGGGGTTGATGGATGGCTACACCTTC. This codes for CASSQDTGGLMDGYTF.

The chain joins TRBV28 to TRBJ1-2; D ambiguous. CDR1 is MDHEN, CDR2 SYDVKM, per germline. V lost 5 bases and J 5 bases, leaving 9 bases between the germline ends. This CDR3 comprises 12 residues. CDR3 nucleotide sequence: TGTGCCAGCAGTCGGCAGACTTATGGCTACACCTTC. It is translated as CASSRQTYGYTF.

This sequence joins TRBV3-1 (or the pseudogene TRBV3-2) and TRBJ2-3; no definite D call. The V gene lost 1 base and the J gene lost 2 bases, with 4 bases spanning the gap. This CDR3 spans 13 amino acids. Germline values: CDR1 LGHDT, CDR2 YNNKEL (reference sequence). In DNA, the CDR3 is TGTGCCAGCAGCCAAGCCTACACAGATACGCAGTATTTT. This sequence encodes CASSQAYTDTQYF.

The rearrangement joins TRBV27 to TRBJ2-3, with 8 positions matching TRBD2. Germline CDR1 and CDR2: MNHEY and SMNVEV (reference sequence). The trim removed 6 bases at V and 3 bases at J, leaving 5 bases unmatched. The CDR3 is 14 amino acids. The CDR3 DNA reads as TGTGCCAGCAGCCGGGAGGGGGTTACAGATACGCAGTATTTT. Amino acid sequence: CASSREGVTDTQYF.

This clone was detected a few times. The V gene is TRBV7-3, the J gene TRBJ2-5; D unresolved. This CDR3 spans 13 amino acids. Germline values: CDR1 SGHTA, CDR2 FQGTGA. V lost 2 bases to trimming and J lost 1 base, with 5 bases between them. CDR3 in DNA: TGTGCCAGCAGCTTACTATCCCAAGAGACCCAGTACTTC. It translates to CASSLLSQETQYF.

The chain couples TRBV11-3 to TRBJ2-1; 7 positions match TRBD1. The CDR3 totals 15 residues. The J segment lost 8 bases and the V segment lost 1 base, leaving 8 bases of the junction unmatched. The germline V gene has CDR1 SGHNT and CDR2 YENEEA. CDR3: CASSLGGGGFDEQFF. CDR3 nucleotides: TGTGCCAGCAGCTTAGGAGGGGGCGGCTTCGATGAGCAGTTCTTC.

This sequence joins TRBV25-1 and TRBJ2-1; 8 positions agree with TRBD2. Germline lookup yields CDR1 MGHDK and CDR2 SYGVNS. The length of the CDR3 is 15 residues. After removal of 3 bases from V and 7 bases from J, the junction contained 8 bases not matched to a gene. The DNA of the CDR3 is TGTGCCAGCAGTGACGGAAGCGGGAGTTCGAATGAGCAGTTCTTC. It specifies CASSDGSGSSNEQFF.

The chain links TRBV20-1 to TRBJ2-3; D remains ambiguous. Between the trimmed V and J ends, which lost 6 bases and 0 bases, there was a span of 4 bases. The CDR3 is made up of 11 amino acids. Germline CDR1 DFQATT, CDR2 SNEGSKA (reference sequence). CDR3 nucleotide sequence: TGCAGTGCCAGGAGCACAGATACGCAGTATTTT. This sequence encodes CSARSTDTQYF.

This sequence joins TRBV6-2 or TRBV6-3 and TRBJ2-7; 7 nucleotides line up with TRBD1. The CDR3 loop spans 13 amino acids. J gave up 5 bases and V 5 bases, and 6 bases lay outside the gene matches. Germline lookup yields CDR1 MNHEY and CDR2 SVGEGT. CDR3 region: CASSTGQYHEQYF. The CDR3 nucleotides read TGTGCCAGCAGTACGGGACAGTACCACGAGCAGTACTTC.

The chain combines TRBV19 with TRBJ2-1; maybe TRBD2 (5 bases). Trimming stripped 3 bases from V and 7 bases from J, with 22 bases between. Looked up from germline, CDR1 is LNHDA and CDR2 is SQIVND (reference sequence). The CDR3 contains 17 residues. The CDR3 bases are TGTGCCAGTAGTATCGGTCCCTCATTAGGAGGAGAGAATGAGCAGTTCTTC. Translated: CASSIGPSLGGENEQFF.

V is TRBV10-3 and J is TRBJ2-2; D not resolved. The CDR3 loop spans 14 amino acids. Trimming took 7 bases from V and 4 from J, leaving 13 bases between them. Germline V lookup: CDR1 ENHRY, CDR2 SYGVKD. CDR3 loop: CAINPRRSTGELFF. The CDR3 coding sequence is TGTGCCATCAATCCCCGCAGATCCACCGGGGAGCTGTTTTTT.

The chain combines TRBV6-2 or TRBV6-3 with TRBJ2-1; 10 bases line up with TRBD2. The CDR3 covers 15 residues. Germline V gene data show CDR1 as MNHEY and CDR2 as SVGEGT. Trimming took 0 bases from V and 9 from J; bases not matched to a gene: 5. The CDR3 DNA reads TGTGCCAGCAGTTACTCGGAAAGCGGGAGGGGTGAGCAGTTCTTC. Its translation: CASSYSESGRGEQFF.

The V gene is TRBV18, the J gene TRBJ2-7; 7 positions agree with TRBD2. The CDR3 length is 14 residues. The V gene end was trimmed by 2 bases and the J gene end by 4 bases; junction bases not matched to a gene: 5. CDR1 and CDR2 from the germline V gene are KGHSH and LQKENI. CDR3 sequence: CASSPGLGGYEQYF. CDR3 bases: TGTGCCAGCTCACCAGGGCTGGGGGGGTACGAGCAGTACTTC.

This chain uses TRBV7-8 with TRBJ1-6; D may be TRBD1 (6 bases). The germline gives CDR1 SGHVS, CDR2 FQNEAQ. CDR3 length equals 12 residues. V lost 5 bases and J 11 bases, leaving 10 bases between the germline ends. In DNA form, the CDR3 reads TGTGCCAGCAGCGGACAGAGGGCACCCCTCCACTTT. Translated, it gives CASSGQRAPLHF.